Shown below are 10 T cell receptor beta chains from a single sample sequenced in a study of T-cell reconstitution after alpha-beta-depleted transplantation in children. Unique molecular identifiers featured in how the TCRbeta library was prepared. TCRdb reanalysed the PCR reads using MiXCR and keeps one entry per CDR3 protein. This table holds 490,000 or so distinct CDR3 sequences, under 12% found once. Material: PBMCs, obtained before TCRalphabeta/CD19-depleted stem cell transplant. All receptors come from a child between 2 and 9 years old with inherited bone marrow failure, due to receive a stem cell transplant.

The gene calls are TRBV4-1 and TRBJ2-1; TRBD2 matches at 7 bases. This CDR3 has 17 amino acids. The J segment lost 7 bases and the V segment lost 4 bases, leaving 16 bases of the junction unmatched. Germline CDR1 reads MGHRA; CDR2 reads YSYEKL. This CDR3 is CASSPGQGGSARNEQFF. The CDR3 coding sequence is TGCGCCAGCAGCCCGGGGCAAGGCGGGAGCGCTAGGAATGAGCAGTTCTTC.

This clonotype was counted many times. This chain's CDR3 is CASSVGIGTEQETQYF. As DNA, the CDR3 is TGTGCCAGCAGCGTAGGTATTGGGACAGAACAAGAGACCCAGTACTTC. The chain combines TRBV9 with TRBJ2-5; 7 bases match TRBD1. With 0 bases clipped from V and 2 bases from J, the junction kept 7 bases outside the gene matches. CDR1 is SGDLS, CDR2 YYNGEE, per germline. The CDR3 extends over 16 amino acids.

The CDR3 spells CASSYFGQNTEAFF. The CDR3 DNA follows: TGTGCCAGCAGTTACTTTGGACAGAACACTGAAGCTTTCTTT. The V gene is TRBV6-5, the J gene TRBJ1-1, with D tentatively TRBD1 (5 bases). This CDR3 comprises 14 residues. Germline lookup yields CDR1 MNHEY and CDR2 SVGAGI. V lost 1 base and J lost 1, with 7 bases in between.

This clonotype was seen repeatedly, ten times or more. This chain uses TRBV29-1 with TRBJ1-4; D not certain. Trimming left V 6 bases short and J 5 bases short, with 13 bases between. From germline, CDR1 is SQVTM and CDR2 ANQGSEA. This CDR3 is 13 amino acids long. DNA of the CDR3: TGCAGCGTAGGAGATAGGCCGAATGAAAAACTGTTTTTT. Amino acid sequence: CSVGDRPNEKLFF.

The table lists this clonotype with many counts. This chain joins TRBV6-5 and TRBJ1-5; TRBD1 agrees at 8 bases. J lost 4 bases, V lost 2 bases, and 4 bases had no gene match. The CDR3 has 15 residues. Per the germline V gene, CDR1 is MNHEY and CDR2 is SVGAGI. The CDR3 bases are TGTGCCAGCAGTTACCGGACAGGGCCTAATCAGCCCCAGCATTTT. Protein: CASSYRTGPNQPQHF.

In its sample, this clonotype was seen many times. This chain connects TRBV12-3 or TRBV12-4 to TRBJ1-2; D is undetermined. The CDR3 consists of 12 residues. The germline V and J ends were trimmed by 2 bases and 4 bases, with 5 bases remaining between them. The CDR3 DNA reads as TGTGCCAGCAGTTTAACTGCCTATGGCTACACCTTC. It codes for CASSLTAYGYTF.

This clonotype has a count of ten or more. The chain links TRBV4-3 to TRBJ2-7; TRBD2 matches 8 bases. Trimming at V came to 0 bases and at J to 7 bases, leaving 14 bases not matched to a gene. The CDR3 length is 17 residues. Germline V lookup: CDR1 LGHNA, CDR2 YSLEER. The CDR3: CASSQERLRAGGSEQYF. The DNA for the CDR3 is TGCGCCAGCAGCCAAGAACGCCTCCGGGCGGGAGGAAGTGAGCAGTACTTC.

This clonotype was observed a handful of times. V is TRBV7-2 and J is TRBJ1-1; D is unclear. CDR3 length: 15 residues. Looked up from germline, CDR1 is SGHTA and CDR2 is FQGNSA. Trimming shortened V by 1 base and J by 0 bases, and 9 bases separated the two germline ends. CDR3: CASSLGGLVNTEAFF. The CDR3 nucleotides are TGTGCCAGCAGCTTAGGGGGTCTTGTGAACACTGAAGCTTTCTTT.

This clonotype showed up many times. The chain recombines TRBV3-1 with TRBJ2-5, with 12 bases lining up with TRBD2. This CDR3 has 14 amino acids. Losses at the gene ends were 4 bases for V and 5 bases for J; bases not matched to a gene: 2. Germline CDR1 LGHDT, CDR2 YNNKEL (reference sequence). CDR3 bases: TGTGCCAGCAGCCGGGGGACTAGCGGGGAGACCCAGTACTTC. Protein sequence: CASSRGTSGETQYF.

This clonotype was seen at least ten times. The V and J genes are TRBV7-8 and TRBJ2-1; 9 nucleotides align to TRBD2. CDR1 and CDR2 from the germline V gene are SGHVS and FQNEAQ. This CDR3 comprises 17 residues. Trimming cost V 4 bases and J 5 bases; bases outside gene matches: 12. The CDR3 sequence is CASSSYFSGRGDNEQFF. The CDR3 DNA sequence: TGTGCCAGCAGCTCATACTTTAGCGGGAGAGGTGACAATGAGCAGTTCTTC.